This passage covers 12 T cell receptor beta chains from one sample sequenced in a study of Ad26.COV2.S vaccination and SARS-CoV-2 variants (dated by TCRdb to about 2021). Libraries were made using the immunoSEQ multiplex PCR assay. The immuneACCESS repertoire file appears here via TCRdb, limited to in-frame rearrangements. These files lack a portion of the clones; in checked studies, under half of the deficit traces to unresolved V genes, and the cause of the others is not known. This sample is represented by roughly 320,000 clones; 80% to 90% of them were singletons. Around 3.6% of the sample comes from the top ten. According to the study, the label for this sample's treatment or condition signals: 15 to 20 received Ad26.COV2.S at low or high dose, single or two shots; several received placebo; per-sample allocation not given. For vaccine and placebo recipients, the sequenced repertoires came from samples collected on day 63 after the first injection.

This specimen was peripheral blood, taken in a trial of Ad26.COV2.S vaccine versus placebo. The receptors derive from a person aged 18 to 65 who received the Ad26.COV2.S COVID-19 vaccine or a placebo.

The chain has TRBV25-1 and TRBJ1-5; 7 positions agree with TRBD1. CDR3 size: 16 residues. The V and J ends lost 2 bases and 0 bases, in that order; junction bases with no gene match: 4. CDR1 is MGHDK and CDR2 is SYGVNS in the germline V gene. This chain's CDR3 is CASSERTGDSNQPQHF. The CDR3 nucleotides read TGTGCCAGCAGTGAAAGGACAGGAGATAGCAATCAGCCCCAGCATTTT.

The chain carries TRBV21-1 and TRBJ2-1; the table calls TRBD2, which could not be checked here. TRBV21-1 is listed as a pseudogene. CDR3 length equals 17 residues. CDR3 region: CASSATGRGPPNNEQFF. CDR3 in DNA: TGTGCCAGCAGCGCCACGGGGCGGGGGCCTCCAAACAATGAGCAGTTCTTC.

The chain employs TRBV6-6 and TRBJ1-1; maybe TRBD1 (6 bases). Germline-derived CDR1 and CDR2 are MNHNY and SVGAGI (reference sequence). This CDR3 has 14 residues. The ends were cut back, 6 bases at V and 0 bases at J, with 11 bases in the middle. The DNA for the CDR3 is TGTGCCAGCAGACAGGGACAAGTGAACACTGAAGCTTTCTTT. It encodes CASRQGQVNTEAFF.

The CDR3 protein is CASSSNGQSNEKLFF. CDR3 nucleotide sequence: TGTGCCAGCAGCTCCAACGGACAGAGTAATGAAAAACTGTTTTTT. The chain recombines TRBV3-1 (or the pseudogene TRBV3-2) with TRBJ1-4, with D perhaps TRBD1 (6 bases). Looked up from germline, CDR1 is LGHDT and CDR2 is YNNKEL (reference sequence). This CDR3 region has 15 residues. Trimming removed 5 bases at V and 4 bases at J, with 14 bases between.

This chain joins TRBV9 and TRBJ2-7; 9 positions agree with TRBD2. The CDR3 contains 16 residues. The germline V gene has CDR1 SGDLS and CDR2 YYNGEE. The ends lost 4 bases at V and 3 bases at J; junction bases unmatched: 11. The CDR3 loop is CASSSSGLAGIYEQYF. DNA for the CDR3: TGTGCCAGCAGCTCCAGCGGGCTAGCGGGGATCTACGAGCAGTACTTC.

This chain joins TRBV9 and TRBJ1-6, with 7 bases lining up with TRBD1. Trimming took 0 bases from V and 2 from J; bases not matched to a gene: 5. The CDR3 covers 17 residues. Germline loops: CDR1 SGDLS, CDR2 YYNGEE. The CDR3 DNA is TGTGCCAGCAGCGTAGGCCCAGGGGGTACCTATAATTCACCCCTCCACTTT. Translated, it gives CASSVGPGGTYNSPLHF.

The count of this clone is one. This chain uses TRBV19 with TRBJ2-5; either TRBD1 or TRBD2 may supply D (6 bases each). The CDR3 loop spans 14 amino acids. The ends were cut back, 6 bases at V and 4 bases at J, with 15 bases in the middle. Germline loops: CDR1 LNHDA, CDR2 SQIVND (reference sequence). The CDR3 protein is CASSIRGAGETQYF. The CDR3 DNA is TGTGCCAGTAGCATAAGGGGGGCTGGAGAGACCCAGTACTTC.

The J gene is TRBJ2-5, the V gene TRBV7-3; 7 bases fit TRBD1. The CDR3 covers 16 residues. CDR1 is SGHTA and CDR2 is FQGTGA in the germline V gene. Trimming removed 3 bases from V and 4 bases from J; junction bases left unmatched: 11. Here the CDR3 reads CASSLGHRGPGETQYF. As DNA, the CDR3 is TGTGCCAGCAGCTTGGGGCATAGGGGGCCCGGAGAGACCCAGTACTTC.

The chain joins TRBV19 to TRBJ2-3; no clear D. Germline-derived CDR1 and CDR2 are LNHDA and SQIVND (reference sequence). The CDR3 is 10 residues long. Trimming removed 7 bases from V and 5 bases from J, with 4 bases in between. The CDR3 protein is CASMGDTQYF. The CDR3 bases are TGTGCCAGTATGGGAGATACGCAGTATTTT.

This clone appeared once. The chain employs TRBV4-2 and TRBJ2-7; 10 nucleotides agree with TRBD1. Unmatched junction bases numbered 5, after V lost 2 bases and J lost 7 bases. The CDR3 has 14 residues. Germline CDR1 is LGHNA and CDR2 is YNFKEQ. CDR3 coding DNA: TGTGCCAGCAGCCAACTGACAGGGGGCGGAGAGCAGTACTTC. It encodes CASSQLTGGGEQYF.

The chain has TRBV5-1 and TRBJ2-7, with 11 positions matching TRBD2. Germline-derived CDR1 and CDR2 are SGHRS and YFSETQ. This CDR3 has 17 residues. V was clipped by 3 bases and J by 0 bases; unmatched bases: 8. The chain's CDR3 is CASSSRLGLAGSYEQYF. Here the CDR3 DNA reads TGCGCCAGCAGCTCCCGTCTTGGACTAGCGGGCTCCTACGAGCAGTACTTC.

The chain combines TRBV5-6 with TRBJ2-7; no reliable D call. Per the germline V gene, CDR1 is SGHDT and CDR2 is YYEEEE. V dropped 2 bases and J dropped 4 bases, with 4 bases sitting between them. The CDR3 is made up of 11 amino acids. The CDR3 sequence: CASSFQYEQYF. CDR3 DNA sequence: TGTGCCAGCAGCTTTCAATACGAGCAGTACTTC.